A single sample is the source of the 17 T cell receptor beta chains below, sequenced in a study of radiotherapy plus CTLA-4 blockade in lung cancer. Repertoires were generated with immunoSEQ multiplex PCR, while TCRdb's copy carries only in-frame clones and drops some. The data contain more than 75,000 clones, roughly 74% of them singletons. This sample comprised peripheral blood, obtained from a patient treated with radiotherapy plus ipilimumab. The receptors shown here come from a human donor with non-small cell lung cancer who had a partial response to radiotherapy plus ipilimumab. Some clones in this sample may be carry-over from other donors' samples.

The CDR3 nucleotides read TGTGCCAGCAGCATGCTAGCGGGGGGCCTCAAGCAGTACTTC. Its protein is CASSMLAGGLKQYF. This sequence joins TRBV11-2 and TRBJ2-5, with 11 bases aligning to TRBD2. The CDR3 totals 14 residues. CDR1 is SGHAT and CDR2 is FQNNGV in the germline V gene. V shed 5 bases and J 11 bases; nucleotides not matched to a gene: 10.

V is TRBV19 and J is TRBJ2-5, with 9 bases that match TRBD1. Germline CDR1 LNHDA, CDR2 SQIVND (reference sequence). The CDR3 sequence is 14 residues long. After removal of 1 base from V and 4 bases from J, the junction contained 1 base not matched to a gene. For the CDR3, the DNA is TGTGCCAGTAGTATAGGGACAGGGGTAGAGACCCAGTACTTC. Its protein is CASSIGTGVETQYF. Together with reference TRBV19 and TRBJ2-5, the CDR3 gives the full variable domain: DGGITQSPKYLFRKEGQNVTLSCEQNLNHDAMYWYRQDPGQGLRLIYYSQIVNDFQKGDIAEGYSVSREKKESFPLTVTSAQKNPTAFYLCASSIGTGVETQYFGPGTRLLVL.

The gene calls are TRBV2 and TRBJ1-5; D is perhaps TRBD1 (6 bases). The CDR3 covers 15 residues. Per germline, CDR1 SNHLY and CDR2 FYNNEI. V lost 4 bases and J lost 1, with 11 bases in between. The CDR3 region has the DNA TGTGCCAGCAGTGGAATCAGGGGCAGCAATCAGCCCCAGCATTTT. Translating gives CASSGIRGSNQPQHF.

This chain connects TRBV5-4 to TRBJ1-2; perhaps TRBD1 as D (5 bases). V lost 7 bases and J lost 8, with 18 bases in between. CDR3 size: 13 residues. Germline V gene lookup returns CDR1 SGHNT and CDR2 YYREEE (reference sequence). The CDR3 DNA sequence: TGTGCCAGCCGCCCTGGGGGGACCGGCGGCTACACCTTC. Its protein product is CASRPGGTGGYTF.

This clone was recorded once. The rearrangement links TRBV4-3 to TRBJ1-1; the D gene is possibly TRBD1 (6 bases). CDR1 is LGHNA, CDR2 YSLEER, per germline. V was shortened by 0 bases and J by 5 bases, with 19 bases between the two germline ends. The CDR3 is 17 amino acids. The chain's CDR3 is CASSQDLGRGGRTEAFF. The CDR3 nucleotides read TGCGCCAGCAGCCAAGATCTGGGCAGGGGAGGGCGGACTGAAGCTTTCTTT.

The rearrangement uses TRBV18 and TRBJ2-1; TRBD1 agrees at 12 bases. Germline V gene lookup returns CDR1 KGHSH and CDR2 LQKENI. This CDR3 region has 15 residues. With 5 bases clipped from V and 6 bases from J, the junction kept 5 bases outside the gene matches. CDR3 sequence: CASSSGQGAGNEQFF. The CDR3 DNA follows: TGTGCCAGCTCATCGGGACAGGGGGCCGGCAATGAGCAGTTCTTC.

This chain uses TRBV9 with TRBJ2-1, with D possibly TRBD1 on 6 matching bases. The CDR3 loop spans 13 amino acids. Germline CDR1 is SGDLS and CDR2 is YYNGEE. The V and J ends lost 2 bases and 7 bases respectively, with 10 bases between them. The CDR3 nucleotides read TGTGCCAGCAGCGTCCGCCAGGGGAATGAGCAGTTCTTC. Its translation is CASSVRQGNEQFF.

The V call is TRBV7-9, the J call TRBJ1-6; D is ambiguous. Per germline, CDR1 SEHNR and CDR2 FQNEAQ (reference sequence). CDR3 length: 12 residues. Between the trimmed V and J ends, which lost 3 bases and 7 bases, there was a span of 4 bases. This CDR3 reads CASSFLNSPLHF. CDR3 nucleotides: TGTGCCAGCAGCTTCCTGAATTCACCCCTCCACTTT.

This sequence joins TRBV6-1 and TRBJ2-1, with TRBD2 matching over 13 bases. This CDR3 is 15 amino acids long. Germline trimming cut 0 bases from V and 9 bases from J; bases unmatched to any gene: 2. The germline V gene has CDR1 MNHNS and CDR2 SASEGT. In DNA, the CDR3 is TGTGCCAGCAGTGAAGCGACTAGCGGGAGGTCTGAGCAGTTCTTC. Its translation: CASSEATSGRSEQFF.

The rearrangement links TRBV28 to TRBJ1-1; D remains ambiguous. V gave up 5 bases and J gave up 5 bases, with 15 bases separating them. The CDR3 extends over 14 amino acids. Germline lookup yields CDR1 MDHEN and CDR2 SYDVKM. In nucleotides, the CDR3 is TGTGCCAGCAGTCCGCAGGCTCGTCGGACTGAAGCTTTCTTT. Translating gives CASSPQARRTEAFF.

This chain links TRBV28 with TRBJ1-2, with TRBD1 as a possible D gene (5 bases). This CDR3 comprises 13 residues. In germline, CDR1 is MDHEN, CDR2 SYDVKM. V lost 3 bases, J lost 4 bases, and 9 bases lay in between. The CDR3: CASSFPRAYGYTF. In DNA form, the CDR3 reads TGTGCCAGCAGTTTTCCCAGGGCCTATGGCTACACCTTC.

The V gene is TRBV5-4, the J gene TRBJ2-7, with 12 bases aligning to TRBD1. J lost 2 bases, V lost 4 bases, and 4 bases had no gene match. The germline V gene has CDR1 SGHNT and CDR2 YYREEE (reference sequence). This CDR3 contains 15 residues. The CDR3 region is CASSPGTGGAYEQYF. In DNA, the CDR3 is TGTGCCAGCAGCCCAGGGACAGGGGGCGCCTACGAGCAGTACTTC.

V is TRBV7-7 and J is TRBJ2-1; 8 nucleotides match TRBD1. The CDR3 has 15 amino acids. Looked up from germline, CDR1 is SSHAT and CDR2 is FNYEAQ (reference sequence). Trimming removed 5 bases from V and 6 bases from J; junction bases left unmatched: 9. CDR3: CASSPSGQVFNEQFF. CDR3 DNA sequence: TGTGCCAGCAGCCCCTCGGGACAGGTGTTCAATGAGCAGTTCTTC.

The chain links TRBV7-9 to TRBJ1-4, with 8 bases identical to TRBD1. The germline V gene has CDR1 SEHNR and CDR2 FQNEAQ (reference sequence). The CDR3 runs 15 residues. J lost 5 bases, V lost 1 base, and 3 bases had no gene match. CDR3 in amino acids: CASSLGGQENEKLFF. CDR3 coding DNA: TGTGCCAGCAGCTTAGGGGGACAGGAAAATGAAAAACTGTTTTTT.

This chain links TRBV29-1 with TRBJ2-1, with 10 bases matching TRBD2. Germline CDR1 SQVTM, CDR2 ANQGSEA. J gave up 7 bases and V 3 bases, and 12 bases lay outside the gene matches. The CDR3 spans 16 residues. The CDR3 protein is CSVDGLAGVPANEQFF. The CDR3 DNA follows: TGCAGCGTTGACGGGCTAGCGGGAGTTCCCGCAAATGAGCAGTTCTTC.

This chain links TRBV5-4 with TRBJ2-1; TRBD2 agrees at 13 bases. The CDR3 spans 14 residues. Per the germline V gene, CDR1 is SGHNT and CDR2 is YYREEE (reference sequence). The junction had 2 bases not matched to a gene; V was cut back by 3 bases and J by 8 bases. CDR3 coding DNA: TGTGCCAGCAGCTCACTAGCGGGAGGGGATGAGCAGTTCTTC. Translating gives CASSSLAGGDEQFF.

This chain joins TRBV7-8 and TRBJ2-5; possibly TRBD1 for D (5 bases). The CDR3 is 14 residues long. Germline-derived CDR1 and CDR2 are SGHVS and FQNEAQ. The germline V and J ends were trimmed by 5 bases and 3 bases, with 13 bases remaining between them. The CDR3 is CASSPQAIEETQYF. Written as DNA, the CDR3 is TGTGCCAGCAGCCCACAGGCGATTGAAGAGACCCAGTACTTC.